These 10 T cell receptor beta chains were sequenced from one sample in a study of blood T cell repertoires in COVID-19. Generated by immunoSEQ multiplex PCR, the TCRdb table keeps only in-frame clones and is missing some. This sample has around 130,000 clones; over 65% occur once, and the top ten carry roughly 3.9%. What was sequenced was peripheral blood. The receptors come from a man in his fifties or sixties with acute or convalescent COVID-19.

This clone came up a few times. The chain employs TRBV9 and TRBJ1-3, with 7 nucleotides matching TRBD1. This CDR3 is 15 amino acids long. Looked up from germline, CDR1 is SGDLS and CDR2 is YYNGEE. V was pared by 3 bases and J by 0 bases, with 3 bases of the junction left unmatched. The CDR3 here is CASSAGQLSGNTIYF. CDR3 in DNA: TGTGCCAGCAGCGCGGGACAGCTCTCTGGAAACACCATATATTTT. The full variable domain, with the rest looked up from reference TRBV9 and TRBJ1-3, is DSGVTQTPKHLITATGQRVTLRCSPRSGDLSVYWYQQSLDQGLQFLIQYYNGEERAKGNILERFSAQQFPDLHSELNLSSLELGDSALYFCASSAGQLSGNTIYFGEGSWLTVV.

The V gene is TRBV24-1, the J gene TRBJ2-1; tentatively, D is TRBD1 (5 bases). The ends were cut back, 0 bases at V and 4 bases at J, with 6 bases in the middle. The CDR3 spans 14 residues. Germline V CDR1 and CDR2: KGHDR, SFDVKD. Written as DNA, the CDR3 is TGTGCCACCAGTGATTTGGACAGTTACAATGAGCAGTTCTTC. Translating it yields CATSDLDSYNEQFF.

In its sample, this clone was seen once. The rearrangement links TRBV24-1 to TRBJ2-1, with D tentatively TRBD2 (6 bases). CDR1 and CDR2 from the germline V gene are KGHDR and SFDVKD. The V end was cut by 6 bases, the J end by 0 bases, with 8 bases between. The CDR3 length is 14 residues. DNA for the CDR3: TGTGCCACCAGTTATAGCGGCTCCTACAATGAGCAGTTCTTC. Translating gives CATSYSGSYNEQFF.

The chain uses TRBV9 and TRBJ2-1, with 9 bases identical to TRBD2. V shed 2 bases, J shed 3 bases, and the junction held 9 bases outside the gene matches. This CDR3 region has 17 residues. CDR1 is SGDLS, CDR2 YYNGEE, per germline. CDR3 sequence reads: CASSVGGLSGSYNEQFF. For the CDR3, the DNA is TGTGCCAGCAGCGTTGGAGGCCTTAGCGGGAGCTACAATGAGCAGTTCTTC.

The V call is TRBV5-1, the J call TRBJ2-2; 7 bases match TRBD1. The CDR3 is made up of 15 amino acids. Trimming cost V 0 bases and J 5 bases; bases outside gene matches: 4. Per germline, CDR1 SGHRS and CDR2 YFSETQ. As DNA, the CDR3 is TGCGCCAGCAGCTTGGCCGTACAGGGGACCGGGGAGCTGTTTTTT. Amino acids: CASSLAVQGTGELFF. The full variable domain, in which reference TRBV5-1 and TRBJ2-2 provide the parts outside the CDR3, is KAGVTQTPRYLIKTRGQQVTLSCSPISGHRSVSWYQQTPGQGLQFLFEYFSETQRNKGNFPGRFSGRQFSNSRSEMNVSTLELGDSALYLCASSLAVQGTGELFFGEGSRLTVL.

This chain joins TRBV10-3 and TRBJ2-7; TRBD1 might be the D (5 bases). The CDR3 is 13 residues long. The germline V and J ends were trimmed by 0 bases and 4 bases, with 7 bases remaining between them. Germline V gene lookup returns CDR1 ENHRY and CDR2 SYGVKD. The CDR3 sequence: CAISESAGYEQYF. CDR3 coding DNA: TGTGCCATCAGTGAGTCGGCAGGGTACGAGCAGTACTTC.

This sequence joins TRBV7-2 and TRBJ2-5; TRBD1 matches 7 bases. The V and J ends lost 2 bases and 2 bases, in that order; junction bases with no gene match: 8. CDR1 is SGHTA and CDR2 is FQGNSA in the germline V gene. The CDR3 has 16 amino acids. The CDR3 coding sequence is TGTGCCAGCAGCTTATTAAGATACAGGGGACAAGAGACCCAGTACTTC. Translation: CASSLLRYRGQETQYF.

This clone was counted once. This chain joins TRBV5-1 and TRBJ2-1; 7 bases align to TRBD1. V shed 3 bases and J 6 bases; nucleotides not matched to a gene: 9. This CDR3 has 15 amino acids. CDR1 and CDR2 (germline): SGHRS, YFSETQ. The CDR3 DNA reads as TGCGCCAGCAGCTCTACAGGACAGGCGGGCAATGAGCAGTTCTTC. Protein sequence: CASSSTGQAGNEQFF. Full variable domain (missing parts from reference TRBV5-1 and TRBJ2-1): KAGVTQTPRYLIKTRGQQVTLSCSPISGHRSVSWYQQTPGQGLQFLFEYFSETQRNKGNFPGRFSGRQFSNSRSEMNVSTLELGDSALYLCASSSTGQAGNEQFFGPGTRLTVL.

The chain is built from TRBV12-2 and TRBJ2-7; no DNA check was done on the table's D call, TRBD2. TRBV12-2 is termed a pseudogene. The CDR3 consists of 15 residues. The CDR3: CASRLDLAGDIEQYF. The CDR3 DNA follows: TGTGCAAGTCGCTTAGACCTAGCGGGAGATATCGAGCAGTACTTC.

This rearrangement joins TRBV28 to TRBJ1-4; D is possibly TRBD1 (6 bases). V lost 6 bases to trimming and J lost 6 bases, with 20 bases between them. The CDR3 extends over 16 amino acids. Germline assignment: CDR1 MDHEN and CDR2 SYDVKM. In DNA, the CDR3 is TGTGCCAGCAGGATCGGTCCGGACAGAGAAGATGAAAAACTGTTTTTT. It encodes CASRIGPDREDEKLFF.